This record concerns one TCR beta chain sequence. The antigen is not known. CDR1 and CDR2 from the germline V gene are KGHDR and SFDVKD. The CDR3 covers 15 residues. Trimming at V came to 1 base and at J to 7 bases, leaving 6 bases not matched to a gene. This sample was taken from a study of T-cell memory formation after mild COVID-19. Points from the study as a whole: That cross-reactive memory joined was suggested by some responding clones appearing in pre-infection memory. Contracting CD4+ clones were located mainly in CM and EM, and CD8+ clones in EMRA. Second-wave clones reaching peak frequency on day 37 lacked confirmed SARS-CoV-2 specificity.

TCRdb re-analysed the 5' RACE reads in MiXCR, keeping a single row per CDR3 protein. This table has some 320,000 distinct CDR3 sequences, approximately 16% appearing once. V gene TRBV24-1 combines with J gene TRBJ2-1; 7 bases fit TRBD2. The clonotype originates from a man younger than 35 who had mild COVID-19 (a few samples of this study predate the infection). Cell type and time point are not known. The sample consisted of PBMCs or a T cell subset sorted from them (not recorded which). The CDR3 sequence is CATSDFGGGNNEQFF. Here the CDR3 DNA reads TGTGCCACCAGTGATTTCGGCGGGGGTAATAATGAGCAGTTCTTC.